The next 27 T cell receptor beta chains were all read from a single sample in a study of regulatory T cells in long-lasting Graves disease. Construction of TCR beta libraries relied on iRepertoire HTBI primers and on Arm-PCR targeting CDR3 regions. MiXCR was run by TCRdb on the multiplex PCR reads, yielding one entry per CDR3 protein. The data contain about 220,000 distinct CDR3 sequences, approximately 18% of them singletons. Indicated time point: newly diagnosed GD, antithyroid drugs for less than 3 months. The TCR library was made from RNA extracted from PBMCs. These data also formed part of another study, on T cells in Graves' hyperthyroidism and ophthalmopathy.

The material was peripheral blood mononuclear cells (PBMCs), obtained at new diagnosis, from a patient treated with antithyroid drugs. The receptors stem from a woman aged 25 to 39 with Graves disease.

The chain employs TRBV18 and TRBJ2-7; the match to TRBD2 covers 10 bases. The trim removed 3 bases at V and 3 bases at J, leaving 8 bases unmatched. CDR3 length: 16 amino acids. Germline-derived CDR1 and CDR2 are KGHSH and LQKENI. The CDR3, as DNA: TGTGCCAGCTCACCGGAAAGCGGGAGGGTACGCTACGAGCAGTACTTC. It codes for CASSPESGRVRYEQYF.

This clonotype has at least ten counts. The chain recombines TRBV30 with TRBJ1-1, with a possible D match to TRBD1 (5 bases). The germline gives CDR1 GTSNPN, CDR2 SVGIG (reference sequence). V lost 3 bases, J lost 7 bases, and 15 bases lay in between. The CDR3 sequence is 13 residues long. The CDR3 nucleotides read TGTGCCTGGAGGGGCCGGGGGGAGATTGAAGCTTTCTTT. Translation gives CAWRGRGEIEAFF.

In its sample, this clonotype was seen a few times. The chain uses TRBV19 and TRBJ2-6; D possibly corresponds to TRBD1 (6 bases). The CDR3 consists of 16 residues. Trimming removed 1 base at V and 4 bases at J, with 11 bases between. Germline CDR1 and CDR2: LNHDA and SQIVND (reference sequence). CDR3 sequence reads: CASSIGQGYGANVLTF. CDR3 DNA: TGTGCCAGTAGTATAGGCCAGGGGTACGGGGCCAACGTCCTGACTTTC.

The sample holds many counts of this clonotype. The gene calls are TRBV28 and TRBJ2-7, with 7 bases aligning to TRBD2. The CDR3 is 13 amino acids. Per the germline V gene, CDR1 is MDHEN and CDR2 is SYDVKM. J gave up 5 bases and V 2 bases, and 3 bases lay outside the gene matches. CDR3 loop: CASSLRGVHEQYF. CDR3 sequence (DNA): TGTGCCAGCAGTTTACGGGGGGTCCACGAGCAGTACTTC.

The rearrangement uses TRBV11-2 and TRBJ2-3; possibly TRBD2 for D (7 bases). Germline V CDR1 and CDR2: SGHAT, FQNNGV. Trimming pared 3 bases from V and 5 bases from J, leaving 15 bases between. The CDR3 length is 15 residues. The CDR3, as DNA: TGTGCCAGCAGCTTCCGGGGGGCGCCCGAAGATACGCAGTATTTT. It translates to CASSFRGAPEDTQYF.

This clonotype has ten or more counts. This chain joins TRBV19 and TRBJ1-2; possibly TRBD1 for D (5 bases). The CDR3 totals 14 residues. In germline, CDR1 is LNHDA, CDR2 SQIVND (reference sequence). V lost 7 bases and J 4 bases, leaving 16 bases between the germline ends. The CDR3 DNA reads as TGTGCCAGTAATCCCCGGGGCCAGATCTATGGCTACACCTTC. This gives the protein CASNPRGQIYGYTF.

This clonotype was seen repeatedly, ten times or more. V usage is TRBV9 and J usage is TRBJ1-4; D not certain. Trimming took off 0 bases at V and 4 bases at J, with 10 bases between the two ends. The germline gives CDR1 SGDLS, CDR2 YYNGEE. The CDR3 consists of 15 residues. CDR3: CASSVAAGLNEKLFF. The CDR3, as DNA: TGTGCCAGCAGCGTAGCGGCAGGCCTTAATGAAAAACTGTTTTTT.

This clonotype has at least ten counts. The genes are TRBV10-3 and TRBJ2-7; a weak D match, TRBD2 (6 bases). Germline CDR1 reads ENHRY; CDR2 reads SYGVKD. The CDR3 totals 14 residues. V was cut by 2 bases and J by 2 bases, with 10 bases left in between. The CDR3 loop reads CAISEAGFTYEQYF. DNA of the CDR3: TGTGCCATCAGTGAGGCGGGGTTTACCTACGAGCAGTACTTC.

This clonotype was seen a handful of times. A much larger clone differs by one base, so this may be a read error. The CDR3 DNA reads as TGTGCCAGCAGTCCTTTCGGGTCCCAACCGTCGGGCTATTATGGCTACACCTTC. Translation gives CASSPFGSQPSGYYGYTF. V usage is TRBV28 and J usage is TRBJ1-2; D is ambiguous. There are 18 residues in the CDR3. Trimming left V 5 bases short and J 5 bases short, with 27 bases between. Germline assignment: CDR1 MDHEN and CDR2 SYDVKM.

There are many counts of this clonotype. The J gene is TRBJ1-5, the V gene TRBV12-3 or TRBV12-4; possibly TRBD1 for D (6 bases). This CDR3 comprises 15 residues. The V end was cut by 7 bases, the J end by 7 bases, with 20 bases between. CDR3 amino acids: CASTRDRQARQPQHF. In DNA, the CDR3 is TGTGCCAGCACCCGGGACCGACAGGCTCGGCAGCCCCAGCATTTT.

This clonotype was seen ten or more times. This rearrangement joins TRBV20-1 to TRBJ2-1, with 7 bases fitting TRBD2. The V and J ends lost 6 bases and 0 bases, in that order; junction bases with no gene match: 8. The CDR3 contains 15 residues. Germline CDR1 DFQATT, CDR2 SNEGSKA (reference sequence). The CDR3 spells CSARVGGGSYNEQFF. In DNA, the CDR3 is TGCAGTGCCCGGGTGGGGGGGGGCTCCTACAATGAGCAGTTCTTC.

This clonotype has ten or more counts. The V gene is TRBV29-1, the J gene TRBJ2-2; D is perhaps TRBD1 (6 bases). V shed 3 bases and J shed 4 bases, with 9 bases lying between them. In germline, CDR1 is SQVTM, CDR2 ANQGSEA. The length of the CDR3 is 13 residues. The CDR3: CSVDRGGTGELFF. In nucleotides, the CDR3 is TGCAGCGTTGACAGGGGCGGCACCGGGGAGCTGTTTTTT.

This chain uses TRBV6-1 with TRBJ2-3; 12 positions match TRBD1. J lost 5 bases, V lost 2 bases, and 5 bases had no gene match. This CDR3 is built from 16 residues. Germline values: CDR1 MNHNS, CDR2 SASEGT. CDR3 bases: TGTGCCAGCAGTGAACAGGGACAGGGGGCGGGAGATACGCAGTATTTT. It translates to CASSEQGQGAGDTQYF.

This clonotype has a count of ten or more. The chain combines TRBV5-6 with TRBJ1-1, with D tentatively TRBD1 (5 bases). Germline V CDR1 and CDR2: SGHDT, YYEEEE. With 0 bases removed from V and 7 bases from J, the gap between germline ends came to 10 bases. This CDR3 is 13 amino acids long. The CDR3 nucleotides are TGTGCCAGCAGCTTGGGGTTCCAGGGTGAAGCTTTCTTT. Translated, it gives CASSLGFQGEAFF.

This clonotype was found many times. This sequence joins TRBV12-3 or TRBV12-4 and TRBJ1-1, with a tentative D call TRBD1 (6 bases). The CDR3 is made up of 14 amino acids. Trimming took off 2 bases at V and 5 bases at J, with 12 bases between the two ends. The CDR3 here is CASSLTARGTEAFF. The DNA for the CDR3 is TGTGCCAGCAGTTTAACAGCCAGGGGTACTGAAGCTTTCTTT.

Many counts were recorded for this clonotype. The V call is TRBV6-1, the J call TRBJ1-2, with 10 bases lining up with TRBD1. The CDR3 covers 13 residues. V was pared by 6 bases and J by 8 bases, with 6 bases of the junction left unmatched. Germline assignment: CDR1 MNHNS and CDR2 SASEGT. This chain's CDR3 is CASSLDRGHGYTF. Written as DNA, the CDR3 is TGTGCCAGCAGCCTAGACAGGGGGCACGGCTACACCTTC.

Ten or more counts support this clonotype. The chain couples TRBV19 to TRBJ2-2; D could derive from TRBD1 or TRBD2 (5 bases each). There are 15 residues in the CDR3. Trimming shortened V by 5 bases and J by 5 bases, and 15 bases separated the two germline ends. Germline-derived CDR1 and CDR2 are LNHDA and SQIVND (reference sequence). CDR3 nucleotides: TGTGCCAGTAGTTTGAGGGACGTGGGGACCGGGGAGCTGTTTTTT. Translating it yields CASSLRDVGTGELFF. The variable domain in full, completed from reference TRBV19 and TRBJ2-2, reads DGGITQSPKYLFRKEGQNVTLSCEQNLNHDAMYWYRQDPGQGLRLIYYSQIVNDFQKGDIAEGYSVSREKKESFPLTVTSAQKNPTAFYLCASSLRDVGTGELFFGEGSRLTVL.

This clonotype has only a few counts. An end of the junction does not agree with germline; a read error may underlie this. The chain is built from TRBV12-3 or TRBV12-4 and TRBJ1-2; D gene unclear. This CDR3 region has 12 residues. CDR3 protein: CVSSLSGYGYTF. The DNA for the CDR3 is TGTGTCAGCAGTTTATCCGGGTACGGCTACACCTTC.

This clonotype was picked up many times. The V call is TRBV5-1, the J call TRBJ1-3; D is perhaps TRBD1 (6 bases). Germline V CDR1 and CDR2: SGHRS, YFSETQ. This CDR3 is built from 14 residues. Trimming took 4 bases from V and 2 from J, leaving 10 bases between them. CDR3 in amino acids: CASSISGAGNTIYF. Written as DNA, the CDR3 is TGCGCCAGCAGCATTTCAGGGGCTGGAAACACCATATATTTT.

Many counts were recorded for this clonotype. The chain carries TRBV24-1 and TRBJ2-1; D uncertain. From germline, CDR1 is KGHDR and CDR2 SFDVKD. This CDR3 comprises 14 residues. Trimming took off 2 bases at V and 4 bases at J, with 8 bases between the two ends. For the CDR3, the DNA is TGTGCCACCAGTGATTCGCTTGGATACAATGAGCAGTTCTTC. This encodes CATSDSLGYNEQFF.

The sample holds many counts of this clonotype. The rearrangement uses TRBV7-8 and TRBJ1-1; maybe TRBD1 (6 bases). With 3 bases removed from V and 0 bases from J, the gap between germline ends came to 14 bases. The length of the CDR3 is 16 residues. Looked up from germline, CDR1 is SGHVS and CDR2 is FQNEAQ. CDR3 amino acids: CASSFSSGALNTEAFF. The CDR3 DNA reads TGTGCCAGCAGCTTTAGCTCAGGGGCCCTGAACACTGAAGCTTTCTTT.

This clonotype was counted at least ten times. The chain joins TRBV18 to TRBJ2-7; D uncertain. This CDR3 is built from 12 residues. The V end was cut by 6 bases, the J end by 4 bases, with 10 bases between. Germline V CDR1 and CDR2: KGHSH, LQKENI. CDR3 sequence reads: CASSPSPYEQYF. CDR3 nucleotide sequence: TGTGCCAGCTCCCCGTCCCCTTACGAGCAGTACTTC.

Concerning this clonotype: This likely traces to a read error, being one base from a far larger clone. This chain connects TRBV5-4 to TRBJ2-3; D is unresolved. There are 11 residues in the CDR3. Trimming cost V 5 bases and J 2 bases, with 3 bases left between them. The germline gives CDR1 SGHNT, CDR2 YYREEE (reference sequence). DNA for the CDR3: TGTGCCAGCAGGGCCACAGATACGCAGTATTTT. Amino acid sequence: CASRATDTQYF.

This clonotype was counted ten times or more. This rearrangement joins TRBV30 to TRBJ1-5; D remains unclear. The V gene's germline CDR1 is GTSNPN and CDR2 SVGIG (reference sequence). V gave up 5 bases and J gave up 4 bases, with 12 bases separating them. This CDR3 has 13 residues. The CDR3 sequence is CAWSPGVNQPQHF. For the CDR3, the DNA is TGTGCCTGGTCCCCGGGAGTGAATCAGCCCCAGCATTTT. Using reference TRBV30 and TRBJ1-5 for the parts outside the CDR3, the full variable domain is SQTIHQWPATLVQPVGSPLSLECTVEGTSNPNLYWYRQAAGRGLQLLFYSVGIGQISSEVPQNLSASRPQDRQFILSSKKLLLSDSGFYLCAWSPGVNQPQHFGDGTRLSIL.

This clonotype has a count of ten or more. This CDR3 reads CASNWGGSNSPLHF. CDR3 in DNA: TGTGCCAGCAACTGGGGAGGGAGCAATTCACCCCTCCACTTT. The V call is TRBV3-1, the J call TRBJ1-6; no reliable D call. Trimming cost V 7 bases and J 7 bases, with 14 bases left between them. In germline, CDR1 is LGHDT, CDR2 YNNKEL (reference sequence). The CDR3 covers 14 residues.

This clonotype was detected ten times or more. DNA for the CDR3: TGTGCCAGCAGCCTCAGGGGAGAGCTGTTTTTT. This codes for CASSLRGELFF. The chain links TRBV28 to TRBJ2-2; the D gene is possibly TRBD1 (6 bases). CDR3 length equals 11 residues. Germline CDR1 reads MDHEN; CDR2 reads SYDVKM. V lost 6 bases, J lost 11 bases, and 10 bases lay in between. Full variable domain (rest looked up from reference TRBV28 and TRBJ2-2): DVKVTQSSRYLVKRTGEKVFLECVQDMDHENMFWYRQDPGLGLRLIYFSYDVKMKEKGDIPEGYSVSREKKERFSLILESASTNQTSMYLCASSLRGELFFGEGSRLTVL.

This clonotype showed up just a few times. As DNA, the CDR3 is TGTGCCAGCAGCTTGGCTCGGCGGGGGGAGGGTGAGCAGTTCTTC. Translation: CASSLARRGEGEQFF. The chain combines TRBV5-4 with TRBJ2-1, with 8 bases matching TRBD2. Germline trimming cut 0 bases from V and 9 bases from J; bases unmatched to any gene: 8. The CDR3 runs 15 residues. Germline lookup yields CDR1 SGHNT and CDR2 YYREEE (reference sequence).